This T cell receptor beta chain was obtained from a study of identical twins. This clonotype has a handful of counts. The antigen is unknown. TCRdb ran MiXCR on the 5' RACE reads and lists one entry per CDR3 protein. The data show roughly 690,000 distinct CDR3 sequences, with around 21% seen just once and 4.3% held by the top ten. General study findings and limits: Within beta out-of-frame sequences, the excess sharing observed between twins was weaker. Fewer insertions marked abundant cord blood beta clonotypes; young adult naive trended weakly, memory not at all.

This sample was also put to use in a study of T cells expressing NK-cell markers. That source notes: With an anti-gamma-delta TCR antibody, sorting in several experiments was kept to alpha-beta TCR T cells.

The material sequenced was PBMCs. This sequence was found in a young woman in good health.

In nucleotides, the CDR3 is TGCAGTGCTAGAGTACCAGCGGGGGGGCCGGATACGCAGTATTTT. It is translated as CSARVPAGGPDTQYF. The chain carries TRBV20-1 and TRBJ2-3; 10 nucleotides align to TRBD2. Looked up from germline, CDR1 is DFQATT and CDR2 is SNEGSKA (reference sequence). The CDR3 loop spans 15 amino acids. The V segment lost 1 base and the J segment 6 bases; nucleotides outside the gene matches: 7.